This TCR beta chain was captured in a study of blood T cells in healthy people across ages. For the second PCR, which ran for roughly 6 to 11 cycles, a sample-barcoded 5' primer and a J-beta primer mix were used. TCRdb used MiXCR to reprocess the 5' RACE reads, holding one entry per CDR3 protein. This sample carries approximately 360,000 distinct CDR3 sequences, 45% to 60% of them seen once, and the ten largest clones take over 40%. This CDR3 has 15 residues. Trimming pared 10 bases from V and 0 bases from J, leaving 16 bases between. CDR1 and CDR2 (germline): SEHNR, FQNEAQ (reference sequence). The chain uses TRBV7-9 and TRBJ2-1; tentative D call: TRBD1 (6 bases). The receptor was derived from a man aged 60-69 years in good health. Material: blood. CDR3: CAISEDRASYNEQFF. The CDR3 bases are TGTGCCATCTCCGAGGACAGAGCCTCCTACAATGAGCAGTTCTTC. The full variable domain, its missing parts supplied by reference TRBV7-9 and TRBJ2-1, is DTGVSQNPRHKITKRGQNVTFRCDPISEHNRLYWYRQTLGQGPEFLTYFQNEAQLEKSRLLSDRFSAERPKGSFSTLEIQRTEQGDSAMYLCAISEDRASYNEQFFGPGTRLTVL.